This passage covers 5 T cell receptor beta chains from one sample sequenced in a study of identical twins. TCRdb processed the 5' RACE reads anew with MiXCR; each CDR3 protein has one entry. This table has about 570,000 distinct CDR3 sequences, approximately 10% appearing once. These data are also associated with another study on yellow fever vaccine responses in identical twins.

Sample: PBMCs. The receptors shown here come from a woman aged 18-30 years in good health.

This clonotype was seen a handful of times. This chain uses TRBV5-1 with TRBJ2-2, with 7 bases identical to TRBD1. The CDR3 length is 15 residues. Unmatched junction bases numbered 7, after V lost 7 bases and J lost 1 base. CDR1 is SGHRS, CDR2 YFSETQ, per germline. Here the CDR3 reads CASGKTGLNTGELFF. As DNA, the CDR3 is TGCGCCAGCGGCAAGACAGGGTTGAACACCGGGGAGCTGTTTTTT.

This clonotype was seen repeatedly, ten times or more. The chain is built from TRBV7-2 and TRBJ2-2; D gene ambiguous. The germline CDR1 and CDR2 sequences are SGHTA and FQGNSA. Trimming removed 1 base at V and 1 base at J, with 10 bases between. The CDR3 runs 16 residues. CDR3 DNA sequence: TGTGCCAGCAGCTTAGGTCGACGGAAGAACACCGGGGAGCTGTTTTTT. This gives the protein CASSLGRRKNTGELFF. The complete variable domain, with remaining parts taken from reference TRBV7-2 and TRBJ2-2, reads GAGVSQSPSNKVTEKGKDVELRCDPISGHTALYWYRQSLGQGLEFLIYFQGNSAPDKSGLPSDRFSAERTGGSVSTLTIQRTQQEDSAVYLCASSLGRRKNTGELFFGEGSRLTVL.

Of note for this clonotype: This could be a read error, since a much larger clone is one nucleotide away. The rearrangement uses TRBV9 and TRBJ2-5; TRBD1 aligns across 7 bases. Germline CDR1 SGDLS, CDR2 YYNGEE. J was trimmed by 3 bases and V by 4 bases; bases with no gene match: 3. This CDR3 has 13 residues. The CDR3 is CASSRDSKETQYF. The DNA for the CDR3 is TGTGCCAGCAGCCGGGACAGTAAAGAGACCCAGTACTTC.

At least ten counts were recorded for this clonotype. This chain connects TRBV2 to TRBJ1-2; 8 nucleotides agree with TRBD1. Germline CDR1 SNHLY, CDR2 FYNNEI. This CDR3 has 14 residues. The junction had 10 bases not matched to a gene; V was cut back by 6 bases and J by 7 bases. In DNA, the CDR3 is TGTGCCAGCAGCCTGACAGGGGAAGGCGGTGGCTACACCTTC. Translated, it gives CASSLTGEGGGYTF.

The chain recombines TRBV20-1 with TRBJ2-7; the D gene could be TRBD1 or TRBD2 (5 bases each). The CDR3 spans 14 residues. The germline CDR1 and CDR2 sequences are DFQATT and SNEGSKA (reference sequence). Trimming removed 5 bases from V and 5 bases from J, with 19 bases in between. The CDR3 protein is CSASERGSGDEQYF. Written as DNA, the CDR3 is TGCAGTGCTTCAGAAAGGGGAAGCGGCGACGAGCAGTACTTC.